This section outlines one T cell receptor (beta chain) sequence together with its context. Antigen: not known. Time point defined: week 5, during vaccination. Doses of 300 ug of mutant IDH1 20-mer peptide were given with topical imiquimod. This sample was included in a study of a mutant IDH1 vaccine in newly diagnosed glioma. Turning to the study itself: The patients received vaccinations eight times, in weeks 1, 3, 5, 7, 11, 15, 19 and 23. Patients under treatment included about 62% males and around 38% females and had a mean age of approximately 40 years. Patients previously underwent radiotherapy, temozolomide, or both, and most underwent both. General study results and limits: Approximately 95% of patients showed vaccine-induced immune responses across multiple MHC alleles.

Libraries were prepared by immunoSEQ multiplex PCR; TCRdb keeps only in-frame clonotypes and omits some of them. This sample has around 78,000 clones, with 91% found just once. The germline V gene encodes CDR1 LGHNA and CDR2 YNFKEQ. The CDR3 length is 12 residues. Trimming shortened V by 5 bases and J by 0 bases, and 4 bases separated the two germline ends. This sequence joins TRBV4-2 and TRBJ1-1; D is unresolved. The source of this sequence is a woman aged 45-59 years with glioma. Material: PBMCs, obtained from a glioma patient whose treatment included an IDH1 peptide vaccine. Here the CDR3 DNA reads TGTGCCAGCAGCTTGCTGAACACTGAAGCTTTCTTT. Its translation is CASSLLNTEAFF.